A single sample is the source of the 21 T cell receptor beta chains below, sequenced in a study of blood T cell repertoires in COVID-19. Libraries were prepared by immunoSEQ multiplex PCR; TCRdb keeps only in-frame clonotypes and omits some of them. The table includes approximately 210,000 clones, roughly four fifths detected once. Sequencing input: peripheral blood. These receptors came from a woman between 40 and 55 years old with acute or convalescent COVID-19.

The chain uses TRBV27 and TRBJ2-1; 8 positions agree with TRBD2. The CDR3 totals 16 residues. The germline gives CDR1 MNHEY, CDR2 SMNVEV (reference sequence). J gave up 5 bases and V 8 bases, and 14 bases lay outside the gene matches. As DNA, the CDR3 is TGTGCCAGCTGGCTTAGTGCGGGACTAGGAGACAATGAGCAGTTCTTC. Translated: CASWLSAGLGDNEQFF.

The chain employs TRBV6-1 and TRBJ1-2; possible D gene TRBD1, 6 bases. Germline-derived CDR1 and CDR2 are MNHNS and SASEGT. This CDR3 has 15 amino acids. V shed 1 base and J shed 4 bases, with 13 bases lying between them. CDR3 sequence (DNA): TGTGCCAGCAGTGAAGTCAGGGGCACAGGCTATGGCTACACCTTC. Residues: CASSEVRGTGYGYTF.

In DNA, the CDR3 is TGTGCCTGGAACCTACGGACAGTCTATGGCTACACCTTC. Protein: CAWNLRTVYGYTF. The chain couples TRBV30 to TRBJ1-2; perhaps TRBD1 as D (6 bases). CDR1 and CDR2 from the germline V gene are GTSNPN and SVGIG (reference sequence). The CDR3 is 13 amino acids. V was clipped by 4 bases and J by 4 bases, with 13 bases between them.

The CDR3 protein is CASSQGISGRYEQYF. CDR3 nucleotide sequence: TGTGCCAGCAGCCAAGGCATTAGCGGGAGGTACGAGCAGTACTTC. The rearrangement links TRBV3-1 (or the pseudogene TRBV3-2) to TRBJ2-7, with 10 bases matching TRBD2. The CDR3 covers 15 residues. V lost 1 base and J lost 4; bases outside the gene matches: 4. Per germline, CDR1 LGHDT and CDR2 YNNKEL (reference sequence).

The sample holds a few counts of this clone. V and J are TRBV30 and TRBJ1-2, with D perhaps matching TRBD1 (5 bases). The CDR3 loop spans 15 amino acids. V gave up 0 bases and J gave up 0 bases, with 11 bases separating them. CDR1 is GTSNPN and CDR2 is SVGIG in the germline V gene (reference sequence). The CDR3 nucleotides read TGTGCCTGGAGTGTAATTACAGGAGCTAACTATGGCTACACCTTC. As protein: CAWSVITGANYGYTF.

There are a few counts of this clone. The V and J genes are TRBV6-4 and TRBJ2-1; 10 nucleotides match TRBD1. The CDR3 covers 15 residues. Germline V gene lookup returns CDR1 MRHNA and CDR2 SNTAGT. V gave up 2 bases and J gave up 9 bases; unmatched junction bases: 7. CDR3 nucleotide sequence: TGTGCCAGCAGTGACGGGACAGGGGAAAGAGGTGAGCAGTTCTTC. Translated, it gives CASSDGTGERGEQFF.

CDR3 amino acids: CASSPRQGYEQYF. CDR3 nucleotide sequence: TGTGCCAGCAGTCCCCGACAGGGGTACGAGCAGTACTTC. The chain has TRBV27 and TRBJ2-7; 8 bases map to TRBD1. The germline V gene encodes CDR1 MNHEY and CDR2 SMNVEV (reference sequence). The CDR3 sequence is 13 residues long. Trimming at V came to 5 bases and at J to 4 bases, leaving 4 bases not matched to a gene.

The genes are TRBV2 and TRBJ2-1; 8 bases map to TRBD1. The CDR3 runs 15 residues. Germline trimming cut 4 bases from V and 8 bases from J; bases unmatched to any gene: 10. From germline, CDR1 is SNHLY and CDR2 FYNNEI. CDR3 DNA: TGTGCCAGCAGTGCGGACAGGGCAATTGGGGATGAGCAGTTCTTC. Translation: CASSADRAIGDEQFF.

J is TRBJ1-2 and V is TRBV19; maybe TRBD1 (5 bases). Germline assignment: CDR1 LNHDA and CDR2 SQIVND (reference sequence). V shed 2 bases and J shed 4 bases, with 20 bases lying between them. The CDR3 is 17 amino acids. The CDR3 sequence: CASSIYAPPGRGYGYTF. CDR3 DNA sequence: TGTGCCAGTAGTATATACGCCCCCCCGGGGAGGGGCTATGGCTACACCTTC.

This clone was recorded a few times. The chain employs TRBV11-2 and TRBJ2-1; 9 nucleotides agree with TRBD2. The CDR3 sequence is 15 residues long. The germline gives CDR1 SGHAT, CDR2 FQNNGV. V shed 5 bases, J shed 3 bases, and the junction held 5 bases outside the gene matches. CDR3 protein: CASSPRGGDYNEQFF. The CDR3 nucleotides read TGTGCCAGCAGCCCGCGCGGGGGGGACTACAATGAGCAGTTCTTC.

The chain couples TRBV7-9 to TRBJ1-4, with unresolved D. Germline CDR1 reads SEHNR; CDR2 reads FQNEAQ (reference sequence). CDR3 length: 12 residues. V was clipped by 5 bases and J by 13 bases, with 14 bases between them. CDR3 sequence: CASSQTSGILFF. Here the CDR3 DNA reads TGTGCCAGCAGCCAAACTTCAGGTATACTGTTTTTT.

This chain links TRBV23-1 with TRBJ2-6; D uncertain. TRBV23-1 is assigned to the ORF class and has an uncertain function. This CDR3 is built from 16 residues. Trimming left V 10 bases short and J 0 bases short, with 16 bases between. CDR3 DNA sequence: TGCGCCATCTCACTAAAGCGAGACTCTGGGGCCAACGTCCTGACTTTC. This translates into CAISLKRDSGANVLTF.

This chain uses TRBV27 with TRBJ1-1; D gene unclear. V dropped 2 bases and J dropped 4 bases, with 11 bases sitting between them. CDR3 length equals 14 residues. The germline gives CDR1 MNHEY, CDR2 SMNVEV (reference sequence). The CDR3 is CASSLAGDGTEAFF. CDR3 nucleotide sequence: TGTGCCAGCAGTTTAGCCGGAGATGGCACTGAAGCTTTCTTT.

V is TRBV18 and J is TRBJ1-6, with 7 bases identical to TRBD1. Per the germline V gene, CDR1 is KGHSH and CDR2 is LQKENI. CDR3 length: 14 residues. After removal of 3 bases from V and 7 bases from J, the junction contained 3 bases not matched to a gene. The CDR3 region is CASSPTGYNSPLHF. In DNA form, the CDR3 reads TGTGCCAGCTCACCGACAGGGTACAATTCACCCCTCCACTTT.

This clone was seen a handful of times. DNA for the CDR3: TGTGCCAGTAGTATGCTCGCGGGAGGAAGGAATGAGCAGTTCTTC. Translation gives CASSMLAGGRNEQFF. The V gene is TRBV19, the J gene TRBJ2-1; 8 bases align to TRBD2. From germline, CDR1 is LNHDA and CDR2 SQIVND (reference sequence). Trimming removed 3 bases from V and 7 bases from J; junction bases left unmatched: 8. The CDR3 runs 15 residues.

This clone came up once. The chain links TRBV7-9 to TRBJ1-1; 7 positions agree with TRBD1. The CDR3 is 12 amino acids. Losses at the gene ends were 5 bases for V and 5 bases for J; bases not matched to a gene: 2. The germline V gene encodes CDR1 SEHNR and CDR2 FQNEAQ (reference sequence). The CDR3 bases are TGTGCCAGCAGCCTCAGGGGGACTGAAGCTTTCTTT. Protein sequence: CASSLRGTEAFF.

DNA for the CDR3: TGTGCCAGCAGCACACTAAGAGGCCCTCGAACAGATACGCAGTATTTT. Amino acids: CASSTLRGPRTDTQYF. This chain connects TRBV11-2 to TRBJ2-3; D ambiguous. The CDR3 covers 16 residues. V was cut by 5 bases and J by 3 bases, with 18 bases left in between. Germline-derived CDR1 and CDR2 are SGHAT and FQNNGV.

The rearrangement uses TRBV12-3 or TRBV12-4 and TRBJ1-2; 7 nucleotides line up with TRBD1. The V segment lost 4 bases and the J segment 2 bases; nucleotides outside the gene matches: 1. There are 13 residues in the CDR3. The CDR3 sequence: CASSSGQNYGYTF. The CDR3, as DNA: TGTGCCAGCAGTTCGGGACAGAACTATGGCTACACCTTC.

This sequence joins TRBV11-2 and TRBJ1-2; 10 bases map to TRBD1. V trimming: 5 bases; J trimming: 8 bases; junction bases outside the gene matches: 11. Germline V gene data show CDR1 as SGHAT and CDR2 as FQNNGV. This CDR3 region has 15 residues. The chain's CDR3 is CASSVPGTGAGGYTF. The CDR3 DNA reads as TGTGCCAGCAGCGTCCCCGGGACAGGGGCAGGGGGCTACACCTTC. The whole variable domain, remainder taken from reference TRBV11-2 and TRBJ1-2, is EAGVAQSPRYKIIEKRQSVAFWCNPISGHATLYWYQQILGQGPKLLIQFQNNGVVDDSQLPKDRFSAERLKGVDSTLKIQPAKLEDSAVYLCASSVPGTGAGGYTFGSGTRLTVV.

V is TRBV4-3 and J is TRBJ2-3, with 8 bases that match TRBD2. This CDR3 comprises 15 residues. Trimming removed 3 bases from V and 1 base from J; junction bases left unmatched: 3. CDR1 and CDR2 (germline): LGHNA, YSLEER. The CDR3, as DNA: TGCGCCAGCAGCCACGCACTAGCGGGCACAGATACGCAGTATTTT. It codes for CASSHALAGTDTQYF.

The J gene is TRBJ2-3, the V gene TRBV10-3, with 8 bases lining up with TRBD1. V trimming: 4 bases; J trimming: 2 bases; junction bases outside the gene matches: 8. Germline CDR1 ENHRY, CDR2 SYGVKD. This CDR3 comprises 16 residues. CDR3 DNA sequence: TGTGCCATCAGTGTGACCGGGACAGGACACACAGATACGCAGTATTTT. It encodes CAISVTGTGHTDTQYF.